This T cell receptor (beta chain) was profiled in a study of blood T cells in healthy people across ages. Study-wide results and caveats: Naive CD4+ cell counts and diversity both ran higher in long-lived than in aged donors.

Primers used in a second PCR of roughly 6 to 11 cycles were a sample-barcoded 5' primer and a J-beta primer mix. MiXCR, applied by TCRdb to the 5' RACE reads, yields one record per CDR3 protein. The sample includes roughly 2 million distinct CDR3 sequences, around half of them seen just once. On this clonotype itself: What it binds is unknown.

The length of the CDR3 is 13 residues. Germline V gene data show CDR1 as SNHLY and CDR2 as FYNNEI. The ends lost 3 bases at V and 11 bases at J; junction bases unmatched: 8. The V gene is TRBV2, the J gene TRBJ2-5, with TRBD1 identical over 8 bases. The sequence derives from a woman in her 40s in good health. Sequenced: blood. The CDR3 is CASSEAGGWEQYF. CDR3 nucleotide sequence: TGTGCCAGCAGTGAGGCAGGGGGCTGGGAGCAGTACTTC.